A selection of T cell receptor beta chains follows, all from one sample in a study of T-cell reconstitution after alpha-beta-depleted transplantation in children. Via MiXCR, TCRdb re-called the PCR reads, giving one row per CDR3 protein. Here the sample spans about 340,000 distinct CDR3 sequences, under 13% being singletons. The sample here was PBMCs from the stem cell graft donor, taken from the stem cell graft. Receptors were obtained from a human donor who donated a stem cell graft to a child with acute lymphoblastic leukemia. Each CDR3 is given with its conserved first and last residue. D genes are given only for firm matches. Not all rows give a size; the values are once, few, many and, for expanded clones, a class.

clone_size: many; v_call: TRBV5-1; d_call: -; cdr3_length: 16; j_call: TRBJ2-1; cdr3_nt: TGCGCCAGCAGCTTGCAGCTGGGGCGCTTCTATAATGAGCAGTTCTTC; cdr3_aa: CASSLQLGRFYNEQFF
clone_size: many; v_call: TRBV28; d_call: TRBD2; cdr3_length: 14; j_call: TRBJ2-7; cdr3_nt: TGTGCCAGCAGTCCGCCCGGGACTAACTACGAGCAGTACTTC; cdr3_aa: CASSPPGTNYEQYF
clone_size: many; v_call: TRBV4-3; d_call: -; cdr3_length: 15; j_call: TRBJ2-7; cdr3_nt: TGCGCCAGCAGCCCCGGGGTAGAGGGGAGCTACGAGCAGTACTTC; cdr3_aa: CASSPGVEGSYEQYF
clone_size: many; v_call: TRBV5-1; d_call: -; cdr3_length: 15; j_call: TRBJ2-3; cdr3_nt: TGCGCCAGCAGCTTGGACCCAGGGGGCACAGATACGCAGTATTTT; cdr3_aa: CASSLDPGGTDTQYF
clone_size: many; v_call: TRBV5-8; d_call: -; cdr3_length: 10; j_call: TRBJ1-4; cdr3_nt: TGTGCCAGCAGCGACCCACAACTGTTTTTT; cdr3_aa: CASSDPQLFF
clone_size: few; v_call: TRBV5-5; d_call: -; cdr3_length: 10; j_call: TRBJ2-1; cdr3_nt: TGTGCCAGCAGTTTGGTGGAGCAGTTCTTC; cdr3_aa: CASSLVEQFF
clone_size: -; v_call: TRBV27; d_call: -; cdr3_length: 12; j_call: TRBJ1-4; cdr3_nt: TGTGCCAGCAGCTTTCAGGGTGAAAAACTGTTTTTT; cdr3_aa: CASSFQGEKLFF
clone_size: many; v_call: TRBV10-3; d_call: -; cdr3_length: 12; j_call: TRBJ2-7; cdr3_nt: TGTGCCATCAGTCGGTCCGGGGACGAGCAGTACTTC; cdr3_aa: CAISRSGDEQYF
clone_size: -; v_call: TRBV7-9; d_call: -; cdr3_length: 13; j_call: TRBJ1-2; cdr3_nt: TGTGCCAGCAGCTTAGAAAGTTCCTATGGCTACACCTTC; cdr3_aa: CASSLESSYGYTF
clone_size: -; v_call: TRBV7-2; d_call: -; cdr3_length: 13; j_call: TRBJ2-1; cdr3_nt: TGTGCCAGCACCAGAAGGGGAGCCAATGAGCAGTTCTTC; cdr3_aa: CASTRRGANEQFF
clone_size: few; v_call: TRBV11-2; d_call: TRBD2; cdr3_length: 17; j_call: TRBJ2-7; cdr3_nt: TGTGCCAGCAGCGCCGTGGCTAGCGGGAGGAGTCGCGACGAGCAGTACTTC; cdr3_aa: CASSAVASGRSRDEQYF
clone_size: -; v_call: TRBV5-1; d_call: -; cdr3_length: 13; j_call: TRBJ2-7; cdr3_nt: TGCGCCAGCAGCTTGGAGATGTTCTACGAGCAGTACTTC; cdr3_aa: CASSLEMFYEQYF
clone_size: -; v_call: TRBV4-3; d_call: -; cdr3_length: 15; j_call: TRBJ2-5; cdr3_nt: TGCGCCAGCAGCCAAGATATCGGATTACAAGAGACCCAGTACTTC; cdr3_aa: CASSQDIGLQETQYF
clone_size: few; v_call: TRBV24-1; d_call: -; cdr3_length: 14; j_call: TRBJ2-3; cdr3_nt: TGTGCCACCACTGAGACGGCAGGCACAGATACGCAGTATTTT; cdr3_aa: CATTETAGTDTQYF
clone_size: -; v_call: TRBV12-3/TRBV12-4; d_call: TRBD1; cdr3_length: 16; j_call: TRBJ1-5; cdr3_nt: TGTGCCAGCAGTACCAGTACAGGGGTAGGCAATCAGCCCCAGCATTTT; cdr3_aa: CASSTSTGVGNQPQHF
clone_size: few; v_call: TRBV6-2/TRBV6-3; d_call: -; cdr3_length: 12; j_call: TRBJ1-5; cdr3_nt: TGTGCCAGCAGTTACACGGTCTGGCCCCAGCATTTT; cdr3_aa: CASSYTVWPQHF
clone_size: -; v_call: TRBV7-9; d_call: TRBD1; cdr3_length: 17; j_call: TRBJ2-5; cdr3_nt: TGTGCCAGCAGCTTTGGGACAGGGTATGAGGCTTGGGAGACCCAGTACTTC; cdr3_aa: CASSFGTGYEAWETQYF
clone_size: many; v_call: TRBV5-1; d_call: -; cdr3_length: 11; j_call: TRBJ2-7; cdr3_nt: TGCGCCAGCACGGGATACTACGAGCAGTACTTC; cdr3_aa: CASTGYYEQYF